What follows is one T cell receptor (beta chain) and its context. Its target is not known. This record belongs to a study of cytomegalovirus exposure and HLA in healthy donors. Findings of the study overall: Differences between HLA loci emerged in a later analysis of TCR association rates, with DRB1 most and HLA-C fewest. Sequences of the TCR beta chain were said to predict the HLA-A and HLA-B alleles of most subjects accurately.

PCR involved 60 Vbeta and 13 Jbeta primers. This table comes from immunoSEQ multiplex PCR, and its TCRdb copy is limited to in-frame clones, with some not included. The data show around 130,000 clones, with over 80% seen just once and 1% to 1.5% held by the top ten. The clonotype originates from a boy between 5 and 17 years old in good health and CMV-seronegative. Material: PBMCs.

The CDR3 sequence: CASSPGTFNEKLFF. The CDR3 nucleotides are TGTGCCAGCAGCCCAGGGACATTTAATGAAAAACTGTTTTTT. This sequence joins TRBV6-6 and TRBJ1-4, with D possibly matching TRBD1 (6 bases). The germline V gene has CDR1 MNHNY and CDR2 SVGAGI (reference sequence). The V end lost 6 bases, the J end lost 4 bases, and 12 bases lay between the germline ends. The CDR3 totals 14 residues.